The subject of this entry is one TCR beta chain. What it binds is unknown. The length of the CDR3 is 12 residues. Between the trimmed V and J ends, which lost 1 base and 5 bases, there was a span of 9 bases. Germline-derived CDR1 and CDR2 are SQVTM and ANQGSEA. CD45RO negativity and positive selection for CCR7 defined naive CD8 cells, a population that excluded terminally differentiated effector memory CD45RA+ cells. This sample is drawn from a study of shared clonotypes between healthy human individuals. Findings and limits, study-wide: Investigators expected sequencing depth to affect clonotype sharing among donors. Despite large depth, sorted-subset datasets appeared incompletely sequenced. The study generally estimated greater richness for naive than memory subsets.

Original data processing: In the immunoSEQ data, sequences were junction-only and lacked quality scores, so filtering differed. Only in-frame clones appear in the TCRdb table, and some are missing; sequencing was by immunoSEQ multiplex PCR. That table is the source of V, J and clone size, and D and trimming were worked out from the DNA. The data contain around 620,000 clones, 85% to 95% of them seen just once; the ten biggest clones take up around 0.11%. The sequencing input was naive CD8+ T cells sorted from blood. The V call is TRBV29-1, the J call TRBJ2-7, with no clear D. The TCR originated in a woman aged 25 to 39 in good health. The CDR3 protein is CSVEGEANEQYF. The CDR3 coding sequence is TGCAGCGTTGAAGGAGAGGCCAACGAGCAGTACTTC.